This T cell receptor beta chain stems from a study of shared clonotypes between healthy human individuals. CD8 cells regarded as naive lacked CD45RO, were positively chosen for CCR7, and omitted terminally differentiated effector memory CD45RA+ cells. TCRdb's copy holds only in-frame clones and misses some; the assay was immunoSEQ multiplex PCR. This table has about 2.1 million clones, around 93% appearing once. V dropped 4 bases and J dropped 0 bases, with 6 bases sitting between them. The CDR3 consists of 14 residues. The germline CDR1 and CDR2 sequences are LGHNA and YSLEER. In regard to this clone: Its antigen remains unidentified.

Regarding the study as a whole: In having few donors, the study represented limited genetic and exposure-history diversity. Clonotypes not shared had lower generation probabilities than those common to all four donors.

The specimen sequenced was naive CD8+ T cells from PBMCs. The rearrangement joins TRBV4-3 to TRBJ1-4; no definite D call. This sequence originates from a man younger than 35 in good health. Some clones in this sample may be carry-over from other donors' samples. CDR3 residues: CASSPTPTNEKLFF. Here the CDR3 DNA reads TGCGCCAGCAGCCCGACCCCAACTAATGAAAAACTGTTTTTT.